The 31 T cell receptor beta chains below were found in one sample sequenced in a study of breast tumors, draining lymph nodes, adjacent tissues (dated by TCRdb to between 2015 and 2016). Lymph node samples were obtained from the axillary draining lymph nodes of breast cancer patients. The library was generated by multiplex PCR. Reads for this sample came from an Illumina HiSeq 2000. Starting from the raw public reads, TCRdb applied fastp trimming at Q25, assembled clones with MiXCR and retained in-frame beta chains. Records with the same CDR3 protein are collapsed into one entry carrying the most frequent genes and DNA. This sample gives more than 85,000 distinct CDR3 sequences in total; around 20% of them show up just once. The ten largest clonotypes hold more than 0.9% of the sample. Sequencing used axillary lymph node tissue. These receptors originate from a female donor with breast cancer. Some clones in this sample may be carry-over from other donors' samples.

This chain uses TRBV19 with TRBJ2-5; TRBD2 matches at 9 bases. The germline gives CDR1 LNHDA, CDR2 SQIVND (reference sequence). The CDR3 spans 18 residues. The junction had 10 bases not matched to a gene; V was cut back by 1 base and J by 1 base. CDR3 sequence: CASSIVRSSGGPQETQYF. In DNA form, the CDR3 reads TGTGCCAGTAGTATAGTCAGGAGCAGCGGGGGGCCCCAAGAGACCCAGTACTTC. The full variable domain, its missing parts supplied by reference TRBV19 and TRBJ2-5, is DGGITQSPKYLFRKEGQNVTLSCEQNLNHDAMYWYRQDPGQGLRLIYYSQIVNDFQKGDIAEGYSVSREKKESFPLTVTSAQKNPTAFYLCASSIVRSSGGPQETQYFGPGTRLLVL.

Ten or more counts support this clonotype. DNA of the CDR3: TGTGCCAGCAGCTTAGAGATTTCCTACGAGCAGTACTTC. It yields the protein CASSLEISYEQYF. The chain carries TRBV11-2 and TRBJ2-7; D gene unclear. The length of the CDR3 is 13 residues. The germline CDR1 and CDR2 sequences are SGHAT and FQNNGV. The V end lost 0 bases, the J end lost 1 base, and 4 bases lay between the germline ends.

This clonotype was detected many times. The gene calls are TRBV4-2 and TRBJ2-1, with 8 bases lining up with TRBD1. CDR3 length equals 15 residues. V was clipped by 4 bases and J by 7 bases; unmatched bases: 9. CDR1 is LGHNA, CDR2 YNFKEQ, per germline. CDR3: CASSRGQGASNEQFF. CDR3 DNA: TGTGCCAGCAGCCGCGGTCAGGGGGCGTCGAATGAGCAGTTCTTC.

As concerns this clonotype: The germline gene is not matched at one end of the junction; a read error may be the cause. The chain links TRBV3-1 to TRBJ1-4; D is uncertain. The CDR3 has 12 residues. Germline CDR1 is LGHDT and CDR2 is YNNKEL (reference sequence). The CDR3 protein is CASGQDRSKLFF. The CDR3 region has the DNA TGTGCCAGCGGCCAAGATCGTTCCAAACTGTTTTTT. The entire variable domain, with the rest obtained from reference TRBV3-1 and TRBJ1-4, is as follows: DTAVSQTPKYLVTQMGNDKSIKCEQNLGHDTMYWYKQDSKKFLKIMFSYNNKELIINETVPNRFSPKSPDKAHLNLHINSLELGDSAVYFCASGQDRSKLFFGSGTQLSVL.

This clonotype has a count of ten or more. This chain joins TRBV6-5 and TRBJ1-3, with D possibly being TRBD1 (5 bases). Looked up from germline, CDR1 is MNHEY and CDR2 is SVGAGI. The ends were cut back, 2 bases at V and 1 base at J, with 12 bases in the middle. This CDR3 spans 16 amino acids. The CDR3 protein is CASSYGEGTSGNTIYF. CDR3 nucleotide sequence: TGTGCCAGCAGTTACGGAGAGGGGACGTCTGGAAACACCATATATTTT.

This clonotype was observed at least ten times. This chain links TRBV19 with TRBJ2-5; tentative D call: TRBD2 (5 bases). CDR1 is LNHDA and CDR2 is SQIVND in the germline V gene (reference sequence). The length of the CDR3 is 15 residues. V lost 2 bases, J lost 1 base, and 11 bases lay in between. The CDR3 here is CASSIWRTSQETQYF. The CDR3, as DNA: TGTGCCAGTAGTATATGGAGGACCAGCCAAGAGACCCAGTACTTC.

This clonotype occurred once. Being one base from a much bigger clone, this may be a read error. This rearrangement joins TRBV20-1 to TRBJ2-3, with TRBD1 matching over 8 bases. The germline V gene has CDR1 DFQATT and CDR2 SNEGSKA (reference sequence). V lost 4 bases and J lost 2; bases outside the gene matches: 5. This CDR3 has 14 amino acids. This chain's CDR3 is CSATGTGVTDTQYF. CDR3 in DNA: TGCAGTGCTACCGGGACAGGAGTCACAGATACGCAGTATTTT.

The sample holds many counts of this clonotype. The chain carries TRBV7-6 and TRBJ2-5; TRBD2 is a possible D gene (6 bases). The V end lost 5 bases, the J end lost 1 base, and 14 bases lay between the germline ends. In germline, CDR1 is SGHVS, CDR2 FNYEAQ. The CDR3 sequence is 15 residues long. CDR3 nucleotides: TGTGCCAGCAGCCTTGCGTGGGGACTCCAAGAGACCCAGTACTTC. Translated: CASSLAWGLQETQYF.

This clonotype was recorded many times. This chain connects TRBV4-1 to TRBJ2-1; 8 bases map to TRBD1. From germline, CDR1 is MGHRA and CDR2 YSYEKL. This CDR3 region has 15 residues. With 4 bases clipped from V and 4 bases from J, the junction kept 6 bases outside the gene matches. The CDR3 region has the DNA TGCGCCAGCAGCCGGTCGACAGGGGATTACAATGAGCAGTTCTTC. Translation gives CASSRSTGDYNEQFF.

The sample holds many counts of this clonotype. J is TRBJ2-3 and V is TRBV5-6, with 14 bases fitting TRBD2. The CDR3 spans 16 residues. Germline V gene sequence: CDR1 SGHDT, CDR2 YYEEEE. The J segment lost 2 bases and the V segment lost 4 bases, leaving 3 bases of the junction unmatched. CDR3 sequence: CASSRGLAGVTDTQYF. In nucleotides, the CDR3 is TGTGCCAGCAGCCGGGGACTAGCGGGAGTCACAGATACGCAGTATTTT.

Comment on this clonotype: Since the CDR3 does not end with the conserved phenylalanine or tryptophan, this likely comes from a read error. The chain carries TRBV2 and TRBJ1-2; weak D call: TRBD1 (6 bases). The CDR3 length is 16 residues. In germline, CDR1 is SNHLY, CDR2 FYNNEI. The CDR3 nucleotides read TGTGCCGGCAGTGAAGGGTTGGACAGAGCCATCTATGGCTACACCCTC. This translates into CAGSEGLDRAIYGYTL.

This clonotype occurred a few times. The chain is built from TRBV28 and TRBJ2-7, with TRBD2 as a possible D gene (7 bases). CDR3 size: 15 residues. Germline V gene data show CDR1 as MDHEN and CDR2 as SYDVKM. V lost 5 bases to trimming and J lost 4 bases, with 18 bases between them. CDR3 protein: CASSTWRGREYEQYF. DNA for the CDR3: TGTGCCAGCAGTACCTGGAGGGGGAGGGAATACGAGCAGTACTTC. Full variable domain (outside the CDR3, taken from reference TRBV28 and TRBJ2-7): DVKVTQSSRYLVKRTGEKVFLECVQDMDHENMFWYRQDPGLGLRLIYFSYDVKMKEKGDIPEGYSVSREKKERFSLILESASTNQTSMYLCASSTWRGREYEQYFGPGTRLTVT.

With regard to this clonotype: Its ends do not fully match the called genes, so a read error is possible. V gene TRBV30 combines with J gene TRBJ1-2; D not certain. Germline CDR1 reads GTSNPN; CDR2 reads SVGIG (reference sequence). The CDR3 sequence is 12 residues long. This CDR3 reads CAWSPWSYGHTF. The DNA of the CDR3 is TGTGCCTGGAGTCCGTGGAGCTATGGCCACACCTTC. Complete variable domain (other parts from reference TRBV30 and TRBJ1-2): SQTIHQWPATLVQPVGSPLSLECTVEGTSNPNLYWYRQAAGRGLQLLFYSVGIGQISSEVPQNLSASRPQDRQFILSSKKLLLSDSGFYLCAWSPWSYGHTFGSGTRLTVV.

At least ten counts were recorded for this clonotype. This chain uses TRBV9 with TRBJ1-6, with a tentative D call TRBD1 (6 bases). Germline V lookup: CDR1 SGDLS, CDR2 YYNGEE. The CDR3 extends over 16 amino acids. V lost 3 bases, J lost 7 bases, and 17 bases lay in between. The CDR3 here is CASSGSIRGSNSPLHF. The CDR3 coding sequence is TGTGCCAGCAGCGGGTCAATCAGGGGCTCGAATTCACCCCTCCACTTT.

This clonotype showed up many times. The genes are TRBV5-1 and TRBJ2-1, with 7 bases lining up with TRBD1. Germline assignment: CDR1 SGHRS and CDR2 YFSETQ. The CDR3 covers 16 residues. V lost 2 bases to trimming and J lost 3 bases; unmatched junction nucleotides: 8. The CDR3: CASSLGGLIGYNEQFF. Here the CDR3 DNA reads TGCGCCAGCAGCTTAGGGGGCCTAATAGGCTACAATGAGCAGTTCTTC.

The genes are TRBV7-8 and TRBJ1-6; 8 nucleotides line up with TRBD1. The CDR3 loop spans 17 amino acids. Germline CDR1 and CDR2: SGHVS and FQNEAQ. After removal of 0 bases from V and 10 bases from J, the junction contained 11 bases not matched to a gene. The CDR3 spells CASSLASSGGSGSPLHF. The CDR3 coding sequence is TGTGCCAGCAGCTTAGCGTCGTCAGGGGGCTCGGGATCACCCCTCCACTTT.

Remarks on this clonotype: A much larger clone is a single base away; this may be a read error. The chain has TRBV3-1 and TRBJ2-2; D might be TRBD1 (7 bases). The CDR3 runs 13 residues. Germline V gene sequence: CDR1 LGHDT, CDR2 YNNKEL (reference sequence). CDR3 in amino acids: CVSSPGGGGELFF. In DNA form, the CDR3 reads TGTGTCAGCAGCCCAGGGGGAGGCGGGGAGCTGTTTTTT. Variable domain in full (rest from reference TRBV3-1 and TRBJ2-2): DTAVSQTPKYLVTQMGNDKSIKCEQNLGHDTMYWYKQDSKKFLKIMFSYNNKELIINETVPNRFSPKSPDKAHLNLHINSLELGDSAVYFCVSSPGGGGELFFGEGSRLTVL.

This clonotype was observed many times. The chain uses TRBV25-1 and TRBJ2-7; the match to TRBD1 covers 7 bases. The CDR3 runs 15 residues. V lost 4 bases to trimming and J lost 4 bases; unmatched junction nucleotides: 10. CDR1 is MGHDK and CDR2 is SYGVNS in the germline V gene. Written as DNA, the CDR3 is TGTGCCAGCAGTGCCCTCTCAGGGGGTAGGTACGAGCAGTACTTC. Residues: CASSALSGGRYEQYF.

This clonotype has at least ten counts. The V gene is TRBV28, the J gene TRBJ1-2; D unclear. Trimming cost V 2 bases and J 6 bases, with 10 bases left between them. The CDR3 is 13 residues long. Germline loops: CDR1 MDHEN, CDR2 SYDVKM. CDR3 in amino acids: CASSLPVGDGYTF. CDR3 DNA sequence: TGTGCCAGCAGTTTACCCGTCGGGGATGGCTACACCTTC.

This clonotype was observed at least ten times. V is TRBV7-9 and J is TRBJ2-7, with 7 positions matching TRBD1. With V trimmed by 3 bases and J by 5 bases, 4 bases remained unmatched. The CDR3 sequence is 13 residues long. Germline-derived CDR1 and CDR2 are SEHNR and FQNEAQ (reference sequence). Here the CDR3 reads CASSFDRVHEQYF. As DNA, the CDR3 is TGTGCCAGCAGCTTCGACAGGGTCCACGAGCAGTACTTC. Together with reference TRBV7-9 and TRBJ2-7, the CDR3 gives the full variable domain: DTGVSQNPRHKITKRGQNVTFRCDPISEHNRLYWYRQTLGQGPEFLTYFQNEAQLEKSRLLSDRFSAERPKGSFSTLEIQRTEQGDSAMYLCASSFDRVHEQYFGPGTRLTVT.

This clonotype was seen a handful of times. V is TRBV5-6 and J is TRBJ2-6, with D uncertain. CDR1 is SGHDT, CDR2 YYEEEE, per germline. The length of the CDR3 is 14 residues. Trimming removed 5 bases at V and 2 bases at J, with 8 bases between. CDR3 amino acids: CASSLAAGANVLTF. CDR3 in DNA: TGTGCCAGCAGTCTTGCAGCTGGGGCCAACGTCCTGACTTTC.

In the case of this clonotype: Since a much larger clone is just one base distant, this may be a read error. The chain carries TRBV15 and TRBJ1-5; D gene ambiguous. The CDR3 extends over 18 amino acids. Germline V gives CDR1 LNHNV, CDR2 YYDKDF (reference sequence). V gave up 2 bases and J gave up 7 bases, with 24 bases separating them. CDR3 sequence (DNA): TGTGCCACCAGCAGATATCTTACAAGGGAAGGTCAGCGACAGCCCCAGCATTTT. Protein: CATSRYLTREGQRQPQHF.

This clonotype was recorded many times. The gene calls are TRBV19 and TRBJ1-5; 10 bases fit TRBD1. Germline assignment: CDR1 LNHDA and CDR2 SQIVND (reference sequence). The CDR3 consists of 14 residues. Trimming removed 6 bases from V and 6 bases from J; junction bases left unmatched: 5. CDR3 in DNA: TGTGCCAGTAGCAAGGGACAGGGGCTTCAGCCCCAGCATTTT. Its translation: CASSKGQGLQPQHF. The entire variable domain, with the rest obtained from reference TRBV19 and TRBJ1-5, is as follows: DGGITQSPKYLFRKEGQNVTLSCEQNLNHDAMYWYRQDPGQGLRLIYYSQIVNDFQKGDIAEGYSVSREKKESFPLTVTSAQKNPTAFYLCASSKGQGLQPQHFGDGTRLSIL.

This clonotype was found many times. The CDR3 region has the DNA TGTGCCAGCAGGGAACTAGCGGGGGAGCACGAGCAGTACTTC. Protein sequence: CASRELAGEHEQYF. The chain carries TRBV27 and TRBJ2-7, with 11 bases lining up with TRBD2. This CDR3 is built from 14 residues. The V and J ends lost 6 bases and 5 bases, in that order; junction bases with no gene match: 6. Germline CDR1 and CDR2: MNHEY and SMNVEV (reference sequence).

This clonotype appeared many times. This rearrangement joins TRBV14 to TRBJ1-4, with no clear D. The V end lost 0 bases, the J end lost 0 bases, and 8 bases lay between the germline ends. The germline V gene has CDR1 SGHDN and CDR2 FVKESK. The CDR3 extends over 16 amino acids. The CDR3 loop reads CASSQEAGATNEKLFF. The CDR3 nucleotides read TGTGCCAGCAGCCAAGAGGCGGGAGCAACTAATGAAAAACTGTTTTTT.

Note on this clonotype: A much larger clone sits a single nucleotide away, making a read error possible. The chain links TRBV5-1 to TRBJ2-1, with 10 nucleotides matching TRBD1. Germline CDR1 reads SGHRS; CDR2 reads YFSETQ. The CDR3 covers 17 residues. In DNA, the CDR3 is TGCGCCAGCAGCGGAATTCCGGGACAGGGGTCGGGTAATGGGCAGTTCTTC. It codes for CASSGIPGQGSGNGQFF.

The sample holds many counts of this clonotype. V is TRBV7-8 and J is TRBJ1-4; 8 nucleotides agree with TRBD1. The CDR3 loop spans 15 amino acids. Trimming at V came to 4 bases and at J to 4 bases, leaving 5 bases not matched to a gene. Germline CDR1 SGHVS, CDR2 FQNEAQ. CDR3 protein: CASSSRQGINEKLFF. As DNA, the CDR3 is TGTGCCAGCAGCTCGAGACAGGGGATTAATGAAAAACTGTTTTTT.

As for this clonotype: Compared with germline, one end of the junction differs, possibly owing to a read error. The chain carries TRBV6-6 and TRBJ2-7, with D possibly being TRBD2 (5 bases). The CDR3 runs 13 residues. Germline V gives CDR1 MNHNY, CDR2 SVGAGI (reference sequence). The CDR3 region has the DNA TGTGCCAGCAGTATAAGCGCGGACTGCGAGCGGTACTTC. Amino acid sequence: CASSISADCERYF.

This clonotype was seen at least ten times. The DNA for the CDR3 is TGTGCCAGCAGTTTGGGAAGCTACTACGAGCAGTACTTC. It codes for CASSLGSYYEQYF. This chain joins TRBV28 and TRBJ2-7; D gene unclear. The CDR3 is made up of 13 amino acids. Germline loops: CDR1 MDHEN, CDR2 SYDVKM. Trimming stripped 3 bases from V and 3 bases from J, with 9 bases between. Using reference TRBV28 and TRBJ2-7 for the parts outside the CDR3, the full variable domain is DVKVTQSSRYLVKRTGEKVFLECVQDMDHENMFWYRQDPGLGLRLIYFSYDVKMKEKGDIPEGYSVSREKKERFSLILESASTNQTSMYLCASSLGSYYEQYFGPGTRLTVT.

This clonotype was seen only a few times. Since a much larger clone is just one base distant, this may be a read error. This rearrangement joins TRBV5-1 to TRBJ2-3; TRBD1 might be the D (6 bases). The CDR3 length is 14 residues. Germline CDR1 SGHRS, CDR2 YFSETQ. The CDR3 region has the DNA TGCGCCAGCAGCTTGGGGTCAGGGGCAGATATGCAGTATTTT. Translation gives CASSLGSGADMQYF.

This clonotype was observed many times. The chain combines TRBV7-2 with TRBJ2-5; D is unclear. The CDR3 runs to 12 residues. Deletions cut 7 bases from V and 0 bases from J, with 6 bases between. The germline gives CDR1 SGHTA, CDR2 FQGNSA. The chain's CDR3 is CASTKNQETQYF. DNA for the CDR3: TGTGCCAGCACCAAAAACCAAGAGACCCAGTACTTC.